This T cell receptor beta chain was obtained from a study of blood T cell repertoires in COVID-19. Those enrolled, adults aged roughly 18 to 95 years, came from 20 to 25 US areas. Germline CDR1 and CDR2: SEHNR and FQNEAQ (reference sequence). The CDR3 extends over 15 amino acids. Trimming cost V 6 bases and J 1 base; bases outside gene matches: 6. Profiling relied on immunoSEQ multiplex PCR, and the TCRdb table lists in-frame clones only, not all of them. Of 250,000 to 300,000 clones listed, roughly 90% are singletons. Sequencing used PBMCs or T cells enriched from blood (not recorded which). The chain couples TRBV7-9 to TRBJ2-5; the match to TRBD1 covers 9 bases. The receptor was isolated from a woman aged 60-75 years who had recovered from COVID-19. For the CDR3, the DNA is TGTGCCAGCAGGGCACAGGGGGCGCGCCAAGAGACCCAGTACTTC. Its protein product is CASRAQGARQETQYF.